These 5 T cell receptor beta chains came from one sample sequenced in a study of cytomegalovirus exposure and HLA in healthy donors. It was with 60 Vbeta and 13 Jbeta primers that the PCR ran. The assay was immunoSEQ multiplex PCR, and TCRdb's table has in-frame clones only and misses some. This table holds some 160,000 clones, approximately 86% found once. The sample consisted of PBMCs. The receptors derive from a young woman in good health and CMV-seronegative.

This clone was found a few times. In DNA form, the CDR3 reads TGCGCCAGCAGCTTGCAAAGGACAGGGGGTGAAAAACTGTTTTTT. This translates into CASSLQRTGGEKLFF. The V call is TRBV5-1, the J call TRBJ1-4; 10 bases agree with TRBD1. The CDR3 spans 15 residues. Trimming at V came to 1 base and at J to 7 bases, leaving 4 bases not matched to a gene. Germline V lookup: CDR1 SGHRS, CDR2 YFSETQ.

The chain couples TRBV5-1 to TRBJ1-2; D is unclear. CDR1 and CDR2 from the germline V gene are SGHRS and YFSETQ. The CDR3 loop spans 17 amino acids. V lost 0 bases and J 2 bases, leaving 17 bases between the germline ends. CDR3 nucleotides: TGCGCCAGCAGCTTGGAGTCCCATTCCCAGTACAACTATGGCTACACCTTC. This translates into CASSLESHSQYNYGYTF.

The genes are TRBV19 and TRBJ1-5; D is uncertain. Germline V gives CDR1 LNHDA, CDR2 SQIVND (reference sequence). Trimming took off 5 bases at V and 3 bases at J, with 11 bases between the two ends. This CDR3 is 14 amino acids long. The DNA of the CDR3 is TGTGCCAGTAGTCTTACATTAAACAATCAGCCCCAGCATTTT. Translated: CASSLTLNNQPQHF.

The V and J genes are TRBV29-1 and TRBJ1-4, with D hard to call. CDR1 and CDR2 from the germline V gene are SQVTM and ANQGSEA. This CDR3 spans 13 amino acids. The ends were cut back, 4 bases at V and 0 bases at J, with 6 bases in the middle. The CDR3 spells CSVVLSTNEKLFF. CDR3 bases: TGCAGCGTTGTACTCTCAACTAATGAAAAACTGTTTTTT.

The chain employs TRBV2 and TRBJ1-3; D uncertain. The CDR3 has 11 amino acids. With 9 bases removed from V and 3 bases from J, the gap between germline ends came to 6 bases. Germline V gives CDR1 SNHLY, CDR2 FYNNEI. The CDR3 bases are TGTGCCAGTGGGAGTGGAAACACCATATATTTT. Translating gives CASGSGNTIYF.